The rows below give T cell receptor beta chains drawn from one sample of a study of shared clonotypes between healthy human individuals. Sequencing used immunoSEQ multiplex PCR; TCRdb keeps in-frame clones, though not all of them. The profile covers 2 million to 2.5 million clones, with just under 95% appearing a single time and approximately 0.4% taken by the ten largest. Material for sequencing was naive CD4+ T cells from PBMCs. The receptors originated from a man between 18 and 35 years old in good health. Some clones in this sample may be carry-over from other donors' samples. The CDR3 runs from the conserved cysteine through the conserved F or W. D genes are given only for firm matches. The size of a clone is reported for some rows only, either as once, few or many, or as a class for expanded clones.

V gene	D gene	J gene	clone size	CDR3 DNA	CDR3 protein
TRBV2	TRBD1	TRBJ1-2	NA	TGTGCCAGCAGCATTACGGGACAGGAGTATGGCTACACCTTC	CASSITGQEYGYTF
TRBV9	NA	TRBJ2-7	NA	TGTGCCAGCAGCGTAGCTGGAAGGTCCGAGCAGTACTTC	CASSVAGRSEQYF
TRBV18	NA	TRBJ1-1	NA	TGTGCCAGCTCACCACCCTCAGGGATGGTCGGTGAAGCTTTCTTT	CASSPPSGMVGEAFF
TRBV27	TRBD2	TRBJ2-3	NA	TGTGCCAGCAGTTTAGTAGCGGGGCTTAGCACAGATACGCAGTATTTT	CASSLVAGLSTDTQYF
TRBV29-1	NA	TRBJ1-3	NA	TGCAGCGTGGGGCTGAGTGTCGGAAACACCATATATTTT	CSVGLSVGNTIYF
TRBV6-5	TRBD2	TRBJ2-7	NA	TGTGCCAGCAGTTCCCCTGGGACTAGCGGGCACTACGAGCAGTACTTC	CASSSPGTSGHYEQYF
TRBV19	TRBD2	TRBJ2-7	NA	TGTGCCAGTAGTACAATAGCGGGAGGGTCCTACGAGCAGTACTTC	CASSTIAGGSYEQYF
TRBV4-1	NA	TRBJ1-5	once	TGCGCCAGCAGCCAGTGGGGGAATTTCGGAGCCAATCAGCCCCAGCATTTT	CASSQWGNFGANQPQHF
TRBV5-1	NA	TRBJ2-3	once	TGCGCCAGCAGCTTGTATTCGGCAGGGGAGTCGCAGTATTTT	CASSLYSAGESQYF
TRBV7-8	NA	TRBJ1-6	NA	TGTGCCAGCAGCTTAAGGACGGGATCACCCCTCCACTTT	CASSLRTGSPLHF
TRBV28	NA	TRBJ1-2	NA	TGTGCCAGCAGTTTGGCGGGGGCTAATGGCTACACCTTC	CASSLAGANGYTF
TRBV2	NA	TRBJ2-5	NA	TGTGCCAGCGGAGGGACGGGAGAGACCCAGTACTTC	CASGGTGETQYF
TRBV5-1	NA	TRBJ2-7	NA	TGCGCCAGCAGCTTGGATAACTGGACTGGTTACGAGCAGTACTTC	CASSLDNWTGYEQYF
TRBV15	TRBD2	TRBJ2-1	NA	TGTGCCACCAGCAGAGTAAGTGGACTAGTGAGTGGTGAGCAGTTCTTC	CATSRVSGLVSGEQFF
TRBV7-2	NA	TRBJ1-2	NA	TGTGCCAGCAGCGCGACCGGGGGATGGGGCGGCTACACCTTC	CASSATGGWGGYTF
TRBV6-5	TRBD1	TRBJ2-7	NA	TGTGCCAGCAAAAGACAGGGACCCTACGAGCAGTACTTC	CASKRQGPYEQYF
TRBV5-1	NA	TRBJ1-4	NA	TGCGCCAGCAGCCTACCCGAGGGGGCTAATGAAAAACTGTTTTTT	CASSLPEGANEKLFF
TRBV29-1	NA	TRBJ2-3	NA	TGCAGCGTTCGAGGAGGGGCGAACACAGATACGCAGTATTTT	CSVRGGANTDTQYF
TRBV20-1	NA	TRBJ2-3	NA	TGCAGTGCCGGGTCGAGCGATACGCAGTATTTT	CSAGSSDTQYF
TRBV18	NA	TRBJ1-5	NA	TGTGCCAGCTCACCGACCCGGGGCATTGAGCCCCAGCATTTT	CASSPTRGIEPQHF
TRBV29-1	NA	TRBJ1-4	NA	TGCAGCGTTGTGGGCAGGGAAGACGAAAAACTGTTTTTT	CSVVGREDEKLFF
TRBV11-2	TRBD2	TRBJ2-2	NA	TGTGCCAGCAGCCCCCGACTAGCGGGAGACACCGGGGAGCTGTTTTTT	CASSPRLAGDTGELFF
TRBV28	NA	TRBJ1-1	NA	TGTGCCAGCAAGCTCCCTTCGAAGGGGGAGACTGAAGCTTTCTTT	CASKLPSKGETEAFF
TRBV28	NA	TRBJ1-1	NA	TGTGCCAGCAGTCCCCACCGGGGGGGGAGGGCTTTCTTT	CASSPHRGGRAFF
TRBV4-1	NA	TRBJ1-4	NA	TGCGCCAGCAGCCGGAACGGGGCATCGGTTGAAAAACTGTTTTTT	CASSRNGASVEKLFF
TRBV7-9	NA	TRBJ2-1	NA	TGTGCCAGCAGCTTTACAAGGAAAGGGGTCCCCGGGTCCTACAATGAGCAGTTCTTC	CASSFTRKGVPGSYNEQFF
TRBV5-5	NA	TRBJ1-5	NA	TGTGCCAGCAGCTACGGAGCAGGGGTGGTTCAGCCCCAGCATTTT	CASSYGAGVVQPQHF
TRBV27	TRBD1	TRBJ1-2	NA	TGTGCCAGCACCTATCCGGGACAGGGAGGCGGGCTAAACTATGGCTACACCTTC	CASTYPGQGGGLNYGYTF
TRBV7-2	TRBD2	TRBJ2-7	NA	TGTGCCAGCAGCCCCCGTAATTTTGCGGGAGTTCGCGAGCAGTACTTC	CASSPRNFAGVREQYF
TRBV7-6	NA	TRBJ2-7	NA	TGTGCCAGCAGCAGGGCAGACAGTTCCTACGAGCAGTACTTC	CASSRADSSYEQYF
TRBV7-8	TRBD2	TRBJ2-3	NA	TGTGCCAGCAGCCCCGTGTTAGCGGGAGTCTGGGATACGCAGTATTTT	CASSPVLAGVWDTQYF
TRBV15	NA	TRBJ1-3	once	TGTGCCACCAGCAGCGGGGGGAGGGACTCTGGAAACACCATATATTTT	CATSSGGRDSGNTIYF
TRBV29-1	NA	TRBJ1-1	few	TGCAGCGTTGCGACCGCCGGGAGGACTGAAGCTTTCTTT	CSVATAGRTEAFF
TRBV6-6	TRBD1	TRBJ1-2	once	TGTGCCAGCAGTACGACAGGGACGGCCTATGGCTACACCTTC	CASSTTGTAYGYTF
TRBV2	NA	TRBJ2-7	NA	TGTGCCAGCAGAGCGAGGCAGGCGTCGAGCGAGCAGTACTTC	CASRARQASSEQYF
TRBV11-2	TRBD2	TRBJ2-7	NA	TGTGCCAGCAGCCCTCGAGCGGGAGAGGGTTACGAGCAGTACTTC	CASSPRAGEGYEQYF
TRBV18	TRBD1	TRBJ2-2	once	TGTGCCAGCTCACCCCGGACAGGGGAATTGAACACCGGGGAGCTGTTTTTT	CASSPRTGELNTGELFF
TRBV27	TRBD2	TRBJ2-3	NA	TGTGCCAGCAGTTTAACCCTAGCGGGAGGTGCAGATACGCAGTATTTT	CASSLTLAGGADTQYF
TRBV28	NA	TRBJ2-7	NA	TGTGCCAGCACCTCCCAATGGTACGAGCAGTACTTC	CASTSQWYEQYF
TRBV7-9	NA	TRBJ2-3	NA	TGTGCCAGCAGCGCCGGATCTGCGGGAGATACGCAGTATTTT	CASSAGSAGDTQYF
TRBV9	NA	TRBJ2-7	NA	TGTGCCAGCAGCCCCAGACCGGGTATGTTAGGGCAGTACTTC	CASSPRPGMLGQYF
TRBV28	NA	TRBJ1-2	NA	TGTGCCAGCAGACCGGACGGAAACTATGGCTACACCTTC	CASRPDGNYGYTF
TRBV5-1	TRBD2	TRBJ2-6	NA	TGCGCCAGCAGCCTAAGCCCGGGGGGAACCTCTGGGGCCAACGTCCTGACTTTC	CASSLSPGGTSGANVLTF
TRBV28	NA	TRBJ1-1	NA	TGTGCCAGCAGTCTCCTCCGCCCAGGCAGGAACACTGAAGCTTTCTTT	CASSLLRPGRNTEAFF
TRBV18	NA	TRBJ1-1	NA	TGTGCCAGCTCACCAATACCGGCCCCTGAAGCTTTCTTT	CASSPIPAPEAFF
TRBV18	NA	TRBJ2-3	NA	TGTGCCAGCTCACCACCCCACCGGGTGGCAGATACGCAGTATTTT	CASSPPHRVADTQYF
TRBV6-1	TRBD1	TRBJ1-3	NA	TGTGCCAGCAGTGAACAGGGGGCATGGGGAAACACCATATATTTT	CASSEQGAWGNTIYF
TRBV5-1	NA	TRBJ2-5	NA	TGCGCCAGCAGCTTGGTTCCCGAAGAGACCCAGTACTTC	CASSLVPEETQYF
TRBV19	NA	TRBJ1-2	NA	TGTGCCAGTAGTATTCTACAGTCTCGCTATGGCTACACCTTC	CASSILQSRYGYTF